The rows below give T cell receptor beta chains drawn from one sample of a study of OX40 agonist ivuxolimab in advanced cancers. The protocol was immunoSEQ multiplex PCR, while the TCRdb copy is restricted to in-frame clones and leaves out a portion. The data show 55,000 to 65,000 clones, 70% to 90% seen once. The source was CD4+ or CD8+ T cells sorted from blood, collected in a trial of the OX40 agonist ivuxolimab. These receptors originate from an adult with an advanced solid tumor such as melanoma, head and neck, liver or kidney cancer. Both conserved end residues are part of each CDR3. The D gene is left open where the match is weak. Where a row states a size, it is once, few, many or the class of an expanded clone; other rows omit it.

D,length,size,V,J,DNA,CDR3
.,14,.,TRBV19,TRBJ2-4,TGTGCCAGTACATCACCTGGGGCCAAAAACATTCAGTACTTC,CASTSPGAKNIQYF
.,16,.,TRBV27,TRBJ2-5,TGTGCCAGCAGTCCTGCCGGGCGGGATGGCCAAGAGACCCAGTACTTC,CASSPAGRDGQETQYF
.,13,.,TRBV7-2,TRBJ1-5,TGTGCCAGCAGCTTAGGTCGGGATCAGCCCCAGCATTTT,CASSLGRDQPQHF
.,14,.,TRBV19,TRBJ1-2,TGTGCCAGTAGTAACGACAGTCCCTCTTCTGGCTACACCTTC,CASSNDSPSSGYTF
.,14,once,TRBV7-9,TRBJ2-3,TGTGCCAGCAGCCCCAACAGGGACCCAGATACGCAGTATTTT,CASSPNRDPDTQYF
.,15,.,TRBV7-2,TRBJ1-4,TGTGCCAGCAGCTTAGCGAGGGTTACTAATGAAAAACTGTTTTTT,CASSLARVTNEKLFF
.,12,once,TRBV15,TRBJ2-4,TGTGCCACCAGCAGAGATATGATCACGACCTACTTC,CATSRDMITTYF
.,15,.,TRBV28,TRBJ2-7,TGTGCCAGCAGTCCCCCGGGTGGAACTTCCTACGAGCAGTACTTC,CASSPPGGTSYEQYF
TRBD1,12,few,TRBV4-2,TRBJ1-2,TGTGCCAGCAGCCATGGGGACAGTGGCTACACCTTC,CASSHGDSGYTF
TRBD2,15,.,TRBV18,TRBJ2-5,TGTGCCAGCTCACCAGAGCGGGACGGATGGGAGACCCAGTACTTC,CASSPERDGWETQYF
TRBD2,16,.,TRBV19,TRBJ2-1,TGTGCCAGTAGTACTCTGACTAGCGGGGACCTCAGGGAGCAGTTCTTC,CASSTLTSGDLREQFF
.,14,.,TRBV29-1,TRBJ1-2,TGCAGCGTACAAAAACAGGGTAGTAACTATGGCTACACCTTC,CSVQKQGSNYGYTF
TRBD2,16,.,TRBV5-1,TRBJ2-1,TGCGCCAGCAGCTTATATCCGGGACTAGCGGAGAATGAGCAGTTCTTC,CASSLYPGLAENEQFF
.,14,.,TRBV28,TRBJ1-2,TGTGCCAGCAGTTTTCGGACGGAGCGTAATGGCTACACCTTC,CASSFRTERNGYTF
TRBD2,15,.,TRBV7-7,TRBJ2-5,TGTGCTAGCAGCCAGACTAGCGGGCCCCGAGAGACCCAGTACTTC,CASSQTSGPRETQYF
.,15,.,TRBV7-2,TRBJ2-7,TGTGCCAGCAGCTTACTCACTCAACTCTCCTACGAGCAGTACTTC,CASSLLTQLSYEQYF
.,15,.,TRBV5-4,TRBJ2-2,TGTGCCAGCAGTGCGTGGGGGGCGAACACCGGGGAGCTGTTTTTT,CASSAWGANTGELFF
.,14,.,TRBV19,TRBJ1-2,TGTGCCAGTAGTATTGTCGTAGCAAACTATGGCTACACCTTC,CASSIVVANYGYTF
TRBD1,14,.,TRBV6-6,TRBJ2-2,TGTGCCAGCAGTCCCAGGGGGCGGACCGGGGAGCTGTTTTTT,CASSPRGRTGELFF
.,14,.,TRBV7-2,TRBJ2-7,TGTGCCAGCAGCTTAAGGGGGGAGTCCTACGAGCAGTACTTC,CASSLRGESYEQYF
TRBD2,13,.,TRBV29-1,TRBJ2-7,TGCAGCGTGGGGACTAGCGGGAGCTACGAGCAGTACTTC,CSVGTSGSYEQYF
.,13,.,TRBV7-2,TRBJ2-1,TGTGCCAGCAGCCAAGAAGGGGGGAATGAGCAGTTCTTC,CASSQEGGNEQFF
.,14,.,TRBV5-4,TRBJ1-1,TGTGCCAGCAGCTTGTCGGTCTTGAACACTGAAGCTTTCTTT,CASSLSVLNTEAFF
TRBD1,14,.,TRBV5-6,TRBJ1-1,TGTGCCAGCAGCCCCCAGGGGGTTAGCACTGAAGCTTTCTTT,CASSPQGVSTEAFF
.,15,few,TRBV9,TRBJ2-3,TGTGCCAGCAGCGGGGAGAAGGGGATAGGGGATACGCAGTATTTT,CASSGEKGIGDTQYF
.,13,.,TRBV5-1,TRBJ2-7,TGCGCCAGCAGCGAGCAGGGGTCCTACGAGCAGTACTTC,CASSEQGSYEQYF
.,14,.,TRBV9,TRBJ2-1,TGTGCCAGCAGCCTCGTACCAGAATCCAATGAGCAGTTCTTC,CASSLVPESNEQFF
.,15,.,TRBV4-3,TRBJ2-1,TGCGCCAGCAGCCAAGAGGGGCTAGCGACCAATGAGCAGTTCTTC,CASSQEGLATNEQFF
.,16,.,TRBV9,TRBJ2-3,TGTGCCAGCAGCGCACACATGGGGCCGATTACAGATACGCAGTATTTT,CASSAHMGPITDTQYF
.,15,.,TRBV7-3,TRBJ2-3,TGTGCCAGCAGCTCAGAGGCTAGCGAGGTAGATACGCAGTATTTT,CASSSEASEVDTQYF
.,11,.,TRBV7-9,TRBJ2-7,TGTGCCAGCAGCCCCATATACGAGCAGTACTTC,CASSPIYEQYF
TRBD2,19,.,TRBV7-8,TRBJ2-1,TGTGCCAGCAGCTTATCTGGCCCCAGAGGCGGGAGGGCCTACAATGAGCAGTTCTTC,CASSLSGPRGGRAYNEQFF
TRBD1,15,.,TRBV19,TRBJ1-1,TGTGCCAGTAGTATCCCGGGACAGGGGGTACCTGAAGCTTTCTTT,CASSIPGQGVPEAFF
.,11,few,TRBV18,TRBJ1-4,TGTGCCAGCTCACCGAGTGAAAAACTGTTTTTT,CASSPSEKLFF
.,17,.,TRBV15,TRBJ1-4,TGTGCCACCAGCAGGGGATTCCGTGGGGGCGGAACTGAAAAACTGTTTTTT,CATSRGFRGGGTEKLFF
.,16,.,TRBV6-5,TRBJ2-1,TGTGCCAGCAGTCACTCGCCCGGGACCAAGGGCAATGAGCAGTTCTTC,CASSHSPGTKGNEQFF
TRBD1,12,.,TRBV29-1,TRBJ1-2,TGCAGCGCCGGACAGGACTCCTATGGCTACACCTTC,CSAGQDSYGYTF
.,15,.,TRBV5-1,TRBJ2-1,TGCGCCAGCAGCCCCCGGGGCGGAGCGAACAATGAGCAGTTCTTC,CASSPRGGANNEQFF
.,14,.,TRBV6-5,TRBJ1-1,TGTGCCAGCCGGGACGGTTCTAAAAACACTGAAGCTTTCTTT,CASRDGSKNTEAFF
.,14,.,TRBV19,TRBJ2-3,TGTGCCAGTAGTATCGGTGAGGTCGGAGATACGCAGTATTTT,CASSIGEVGDTQYF
.,13,.,TRBV7-2,TRBJ2-7,TGTGCCAGCAGCCCATCGGGACGGAGAGAGCAGTACTTC,CASSPSGRREQYF
.,12,.,TRBV7-9,TRBJ2-3,TGTGCCAGCAGCTTAGACACAGATACGCAGTATTTT,CASSLDTDTQYF
.,16,.,TRBV5-5,TRBJ2-3,TGTGCCAGCAGCTTTCGTCCCCATGAAGGCACAGATACGCAGTATTTT,CASSFRPHEGTDTQYF
TRBD1,15,.,TRBV11-3,TRBJ2-3,TGTGCCAGCAGCCGGCGACAGGGGGCATCAGATACGCAGTATTTT,CASSRRQGASDTQYF
.,12,.,TRBV7-2,TRBJ2-3,TGTGCCAGCAGCGTAAACACAGATACGCAGTATTTT,CASSVNTDTQYF